This T cell receptor (beta chain) appears in the sequencing data of a study of identifying expanded T cells in peripheral blood. V lost 1 base to trimming and J lost 3 bases, with 12 bases between them. Germline CDR1 and CDR2: SEHNR and FQNEAQ (reference sequence). The CDR3 loop spans 15 amino acids. No infections or other immune events were documented during collection. This table comes from immunoSEQ multiplex PCR, and its TCRdb copy is limited to in-frame clones, with some not included. The sample includes roughly 100,000 clones, 70% to 90% of them seen just once. About this clone: Antigen specificity is unknown.

Notes on the study in general: Across healthy donors, higher total template counts meant significantly greater approximately two-week count variance. Differentially abundant clones: about 1.2 between replicates, about 15 at two to three weeks, less than 20 at four.

This chain links TRBV7-9 with TRBJ1-1, with D unclear. The TCR comes from a person aged 18-69 years in good health. Sequenced: blood. The CDR3 loop is CASSLVRGWDTEAFF. The CDR3 nucleotides are TGTGCCAGCAGCTTAGTTCGGGGTTGGGACACTGAAGCTTTCTTT.